This T cell receptor beta chain was documented in a study of cytomegalovirus exposure and HLA in healthy donors. For the study at large: From donors who were HLA-typed, an early data release held 65 million to 85 million unique TCRs. Overall study results and limits: In a later analysis, a missense DCLRE1C variant was linked to TCR beta V- and J-gene trimming. The study recorded 164 TCR beta chains that were cytomegalovirus-associated.

The table lists this clone with a few counts. What it recognizes is unknown. PCR amplification relied on 60 Vbeta primers (plus 13 Jbeta primers). Sequenced by immunoSEQ multiplex PCR; TCRdb stores in-frame clones only, minus some. There are 200,000 or so clones in the sample; 65% to 90% occur only once, and over 1.1% lies in the top ten. The specimen sequenced was PBMCs. The sequence derives from a girl aged 10 to 17 in good health and CMV-seronegative.

CDR3 DNA sequence: TGTGCCAGCACATCCAAACAAATGAACACTGAAGCTTTCTTT. Protein sequence: CASTSKQMNTEAFF. The gene calls are TRBV5-5 and TRBJ1-1, with D uncertain. CDR1 is SGHKS and CDR2 is YYEKEE in the germline V gene (reference sequence). V was clipped by 6 bases and J by 0 bases, with 12 bases between them. The CDR3 contains 14 residues. Drawing the rest from reference TRBV5-5 and TRBJ1-1, the complete variable domain is DAGVTQSPTHLIKTRGQQVTLRCSPISGHKSVSWYQQVLGQGPQFIFQYYEKEERGRGNFPDRFSARQFPNYSSELNVNALLLGDSALYLCASTSKQMNTEAFFGQGTRLTVV.